This TCR beta chain was sequenced during a study of cytomegalovirus exposure and HLA in healthy donors. Per the germline V gene, CDR1 is SGHRS and CDR2 is YFSETQ. V lost 7 bases and J lost 0; bases outside the gene matches: 17. CDR3 length: 19 amino acids. It was with 60 Vbeta and 13 Jbeta primers that the PCR ran. TCRdb's table, derived via immunoSEQ multiplex PCR, lists solely in-frame clones and lacks some. Among about 160,000 clones listed, about 64% were seen once. Sequenced input: PBMCs. The rearrangement links TRBV5-1 to TRBJ2-4; 9 bases are shared with TRBD1. The sequence was obtained from a woman aged 55-75 years in good health and CMV-seropositive. CDR3 DNA sequence: TGCGCCAGCCAGATTAGTGAGGGGACAGGGTCTCTAGCCAAAAACATTCAGTACTTC. Translation gives CASQISEGTGSLAKNIQYF.